A single TCR beta chain is shown here with its context. Its antigen is still unknown. Exclusion followed for patients with uncontrolled infection, other autoimmune disease, pregnancy or lactation. V dropped 7 bases and J dropped 4 bases, with 10 bases sitting between them. This CDR3 has 12 amino acids. Amplified regions were TCR beta CDR3 sequences from RNA transcripts. First-round RT-PCR with HTBI primers amplified the TCR CDR3 region. TCRdb reprocessed the multiplex PCR reads via MiXCR and lists one record per CDR3 protein. The sample shows approximately 640,000 distinct CDR3 sequences, less than 45% of them seen only once. The sample comes from a study of T cells in Graves' hyperthyroidism and ophthalmopathy. Findings and caveats of the study: Most thyroid clonotypes expanded above 0.001 were also detected in blood. Onset of ophthalmopathy came a median 6.5 months after the model predicted it.

The TCR comes from an adult man with Graves' disease, either hyperthyroidism or ophthalmopathy (not recorded which). This chain links TRBV12-3 or TRBV12-4 with TRBJ1-2, with D possibly matching TRBD1 (6 bases). Sequenced: peripheral blood or thyroid tissue (not recorded which). CDR3 DNA sequence: TGTGCCAGCACAACGGACAGCTATGGCTACACCTTC. Protein: CASTTDSYGYTF.